This entry lists 18 T cell receptor beta chains sequenced from one sample in a study of blood T cell repertoires in COVID-19. Clones were read by immunoSEQ multiplex PCR, and TCRdb kept only the in-frame ones, dropping some. Seen here are 300,000 to 400,000 clones, 75% to 90% observed once, and the top ten hold roughly 2.9%. Sequencing used peripheral blood. The receptors stem from a woman aged 30 to 39 with COVID-19, enrolled during active disease.

CDR3 nucleotides: TGTGCCAGCTCGGACGGGACTAGCGGCACAGATACGCAGTATTTT. Its protein is CASSDGTSGTDTQYF. This rearrangement joins TRBV11-3 to TRBJ2-3; TRBD2 matches at 10 bases. Trimming removed 8 bases from V and 1 base from J; junction bases left unmatched: 6. Germline V lookup: CDR1 SGHNT, CDR2 YENEEA. CDR3 size: 15 residues.

The chain combines TRBV28 with TRBJ2-7, with a possible D match to TRBD1 (6 bases). CDR1 is MDHEN and CDR2 is SYDVKM in the germline V gene. V lost 4 bases to trimming and J lost 0 bases, with 10 bases between them. This CDR3 contains 14 residues. The CDR3 loop reads CASSSPGDSYEQYF. The DNA of the CDR3 is TGTGCCAGCAGTTCCCCAGGGGACTCCTACGAGCAGTACTTC. The full variable domain, completed using reference TRBV28 and TRBJ2-7, is DVKVTQSSRYLVKRTGEKVFLECVQDMDHENMFWYRQDPGLGLRLIYFSYDVKMKEKGDIPEGYSVSREKKERFSLILESASTNQTSMYLCASSSPGDSYEQYFGPGTRLTVT.

DNA for the CDR3: TGTGCCAGCACCCTGGGCGGGACTGAAGCTTTCTTT. It specifies CASTLGGTEAFF. The genes are TRBV11-2 and TRBJ1-1; no clear D. V lost 7 bases and J lost 5, with 11 bases in between. Germline V gene sequence: CDR1 SGHAT, CDR2 FQNNGV. The length of the CDR3 is 12 residues.

This chain connects TRBV6-2 or TRBV6-3 to TRBJ2-2; D not certain. The CDR3 is 11 residues long. V gave up 6 bases and J gave up 7 bases, with 6 bases separating them. Germline values: CDR1 MNHEY, CDR2 SVGEGT. CDR3 bases: TGTGCCAGCAGCCCCTTCGGGGAGCTGTTTTTT. This sequence encodes CASSPFGELFF.

The genes are TRBV19 and TRBJ1-5; D may be TRBD1 (6 bases). The V end lost 4 bases, the J end lost 8 bases, and 12 bases lay between the germline ends. This CDR3 region has 13 residues. Per germline, CDR1 LNHDA and CDR2 SQIVND (reference sequence). The CDR3 loop is CASSREYREPQHF. For the CDR3, the DNA is TGTGCCAGTAGTAGGGAATACAGGGAGCCCCAGCATTTT.

This chain uses TRBV5-1 with TRBJ2-1, with no clear D. The ends were cut back, 2 bases at V and 9 bases at J, with 9 bases in the middle. CDR3 size: 12 residues. Germline V gives CDR1 SGHRS, CDR2 YFSETQ. The CDR3 DNA follows: TGCGCCAGCAGCTTATCTTTCAGTGAGCAGTTCTTC. It yields the protein CASSLSFSEQFF. Using reference TRBV5-1 and TRBJ2-1 for the parts outside the CDR3, the full variable domain is KAGVTQTPRYLIKTRGQQVTLSCSPISGHRSVSWYQQTPGQGLQFLFEYFSETQRNKGNFPGRFSGRQFSNSRSEMNVSTLELGDSALYLCASSLSFSEQFFGPGTRLTVL.

This chain links TRBV6-5 with TRBJ2-1; tentative D call: TRBD1 (5 bases). V was clipped by 0 bases and J by 15 bases, with 12 bases between them. Germline CDR1 MNHEY, CDR2 SVGAGI. The CDR3 runs to 12 residues. CDR3 loop: CASSYSGVHRFF. The CDR3 DNA is TGTGCCAGCAGTTACTCAGGGGTCCACCGGTTCTTC.

In nucleotides, the CDR3 is TGTGCCAGCAGTGCTAGGCAGCCCCAGCATTTT. Protein product: CASSARQPQHF. This chain joins TRBV28 and TRBJ1-5; D is unclear. The V gene lost 5 bases and the J gene lost 7 bases, with 6 bases spanning the gap. CDR1 and CDR2 (germline): MDHEN, SYDVKM. The CDR3 covers 11 residues. Filled out from reference TRBV28 and TRBJ1-5, the complete variable domain reads DVKVTQSSRYLVKRTGEKVFLECVQDMDHENMFWYRQDPGLGLRLIYFSYDVKMKEKGDIPEGYSVSREKKERFSLILESASTNQTSMYLCASSARQPQHFGDGTRLSIL.

The chain has TRBV30 and TRBJ2-2, with TRBD2 identical over 7 bases. This CDR3 region has 16 residues. Germline V CDR1 and CDR2: GTSNPN, SVGIG (reference sequence). V lost 0 bases to trimming and J lost 5 bases; unmatched junction nucleotides: 9. The CDR3 spells CAWSVPAGAWTGELFF. The CDR3 bases are TGTGCCTGGAGTGTACCCGCGGGAGCATGGACCGGGGAGCTGTTTTTT.

V is TRBV19 and J is TRBJ1-1, with D tentatively TRBD1 (6 bases). Germline V gene lookup returns CDR1 LNHDA and CDR2 SQIVND (reference sequence). This CDR3 contains 13 residues. Trimming took 8 bases from V and 3 from J, leaving 13 bases between them. In DNA, the CDR3 is TGTGCCAGTCGGGACACATTGGACACTGAAGCTTTCTTT. It codes for CASRDTLDTEAFF. The full variable domain, in which reference TRBV19 and TRBJ1-1 provide the parts outside the CDR3, is DGGITQSPKYLFRKEGQNVTLSCEQNLNHDAMYWYRQDPGQGLRLIYYSQIVNDFQKGDIAEGYSVSREKKESFPLTVTSAQKNPTAFYLCASRDTLDTEAFFGQGTRLTVV.

This clone showed up just once. V gene TRBV6-1 combines with J gene TRBJ1-3; 7 bases are a match to TRBD1. The CDR3 extends over 18 amino acids. Germline CDR1 reads MNHNS; CDR2 reads SASEGT. Trimming cost V 2 bases and J 0 bases; bases outside gene matches: 10. CDR3 in amino acids: CASSESGTELLSGNTIYF. CDR3 coding DNA: TGTGCCAGCAGTGAATCCGGGACAGAACTTCTCTCTGGAAACACCATATATTTT.

The rearrangement joins TRBV2 to TRBJ2-4; 7 nucleotides align to TRBD2. The CDR3 runs 14 residues. V lost 4 bases to trimming and J lost 6 bases; unmatched junction nucleotides: 6. Germline CDR1 SNHLY, CDR2 FYNNEI. CDR3: CASSVEGGRNIQYF. The CDR3, as DNA: TGTGCCAGCAGTGTAGAGGGCGGGAGAAACATTCAGTACTTC.

This chain joins TRBV2 and TRBJ2-2; 9 bases align to TRBD1. CDR3 length equals 14 residues. Looked up from germline, CDR1 is SNHLY and CDR2 is FYNNEI. With V trimmed by 6 bases and J by 6 bases, 5 bases remained unmatched. The CDR3 is CASRQRTGAGELFF. The CDR3 DNA reads TGTGCCAGCAGACAACGGACAGGGGCCGGGGAGCTGTTTTTT.

This rearrangement joins TRBV6-5 to TRBJ2-7; 8 bases align to TRBD1. The CDR3 is 14 amino acids. After removal of 2 bases from V and 3 bases from J, the junction contained 3 bases not matched to a gene. Germline CDR1 and CDR2: MNHEY and SVGAGI. Here the CDR3 DNA reads TGTGCCAGCAGTTACCATGGGACAGGCTACGAGCAGTACTTC. Its translation: CASSYHGTGYEQYF.

V usage is TRBV4-1 and J usage is TRBJ1-1; 8 bases are a match to TRBD1. CDR3 length equals 16 residues. J lost 4 bases, V lost 3 bases, and 10 bases had no gene match. Germline V gene sequence: CDR1 MGHRA, CDR2 YSYEKL. CDR3 sequence reads: CASSQWQGASPTEAFF. The CDR3 DNA reads TGCGCCAGCAGCCAGTGGCAGGGGGCTTCCCCCACTGAAGCTTTCTTT.

In this sample, this clone turned up once. V is TRBV5-1 and J is TRBJ2-1; 11 bases fit TRBD2. Germline-derived CDR1 and CDR2 are SGHRS and YFSETQ. V lost 0 bases, J lost 8 bases, and 7 bases stayed unmatched. The CDR3 has 16 amino acids. In nucleotides, the CDR3 is TGCGCCAGCAGCTTGGTAGCGGGAGGGCCCTGGGATGAGCAGTTCTTC. Protein sequence: CASSLVAGGPWDEQFF.

This sequence joins TRBV19 and TRBJ1-6, with D hard to call. CDR1 is LNHDA and CDR2 is SQIVND in the germline V gene (reference sequence). The CDR3 totals 12 residues. Trimming pared 3 bases from V and 9 bases from J, leaving 6 bases between. This CDR3 reads CASSMFGSPLHF. The CDR3 nucleotides are TGTGCCAGTAGTATGTTCGGTTCACCCCTCCACTTT. Using reference TRBV19 and TRBJ1-6 for the parts outside the CDR3, the full variable domain is DGGITQSPKYLFRKEGQNVTLSCEQNLNHDAMYWYRQDPGQGLRLIYYSQIVNDFQKGDIAEGYSVSREKKESFPLTVTSAQKNPTAFYLCASSMFGSPLHFGNGTRLTVT.

This clone was recorded a few times. The chain couples TRBV19 to TRBJ2-7; TRBD2 agrees at 8 bases. The CDR3 spans 16 residues. Germline CDR1 reads LNHDA; CDR2 reads SQIVND (reference sequence). J was trimmed by 5 bases and V by 3 bases; bases with no gene match: 12. The CDR3 DNA reads TGTGCCAGTAGTATCTCCGGCGGTAGCGGGACAAACGAGCAGTACTTC. This encodes CASSISGGSGTNEQYF.